This T cell receptor beta chain was retrieved from a study of blood T cell repertoires in COVID-19. Study details: Sites across the United States, Italy and Spain contributed samples from acute and convalescent COVID-19. Sources were T cells, B-cell-depleted T cells, or PBMCs; the material itself was cDNA or gDNA.

Study processing details: Scientists estimated how many nucleated cells there were by amplifying reference gene primers. Libraries were prepared by immunoSEQ multiplex PCR; TCRdb keeps only in-frame clonotypes and omits some of them. The V and J calls and clone size were taken over from that table, and D and trimming were inferred from the DNA. The sample carries some 180,000 clones, about nine tenths recorded once. The CDR3 is 16 residues long. Trimming took 0 bases from V and 4 from J, leaving 10 bases between them. From germline, CDR1 is LGHDT and CDR2 YNNKEL (reference sequence). Material: peripheral blood. This chain connects TRBV3-1 (or the pseudogene TRBV3-2) to TRBJ1-6, with D unclear. The TCR sequence derives from a man in his 70s with active or convalescent COVID-19. DNA for the CDR3: TGTGCCAGCAGCCAAGAGGATGACGGGTATAATTCACCCCTCCACTTT. Translation gives CASSQEDDGYNSPLHF.